The clone carrying this T cell receptor beta chain was recorded a few times. The antigen remains unidentified. The sample comes from a study of response to subunit inactivated influenza vaccine. TCRdb re-called the RT-PCR reads with MiXCR, one entry per CDR3 protein. The sample has roughly 710,000 distinct CDR3 sequences; around 15% are singletons. Overall study results and limits: T cells newly recruited by each seasonal influenza vaccination are few, the authors suggested.

This receptor was taken from a man aged 45-65 years who received an inactivated influenza vaccine. The starting material was PBMCs from blood, obtained 14 days before vaccination.

CDR3 coding DNA: TGTGCCACCAGTGACGCCCCCCAGCATTTT. This gives the protein CATSDAPQHF. The chain uses TRBV24-1 and TRBJ1-5; D is undetermined. The ends were cut back, 4 bases at V and 10 bases at J, with 4 bases in the middle. The CDR3 length is 10 residues. Germline-derived CDR1 and CDR2 are KGHDR and SFDVKD.